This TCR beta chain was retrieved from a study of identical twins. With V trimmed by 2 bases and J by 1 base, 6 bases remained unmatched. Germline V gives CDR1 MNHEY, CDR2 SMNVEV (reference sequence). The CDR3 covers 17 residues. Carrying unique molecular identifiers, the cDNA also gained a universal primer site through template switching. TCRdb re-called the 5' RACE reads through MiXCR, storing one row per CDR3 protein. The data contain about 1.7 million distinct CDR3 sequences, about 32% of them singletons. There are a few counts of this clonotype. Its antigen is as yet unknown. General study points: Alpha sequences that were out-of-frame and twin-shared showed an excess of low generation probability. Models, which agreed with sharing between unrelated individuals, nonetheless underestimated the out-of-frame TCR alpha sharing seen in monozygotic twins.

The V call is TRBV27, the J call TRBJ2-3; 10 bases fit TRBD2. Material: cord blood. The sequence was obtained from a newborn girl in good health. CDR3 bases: TGTGCCAGCAGTTTAGTAAGCGGGAGGGCCGGCACAGATACGCAGTATTTT. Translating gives CASSLVSGRAGTDTQYF.